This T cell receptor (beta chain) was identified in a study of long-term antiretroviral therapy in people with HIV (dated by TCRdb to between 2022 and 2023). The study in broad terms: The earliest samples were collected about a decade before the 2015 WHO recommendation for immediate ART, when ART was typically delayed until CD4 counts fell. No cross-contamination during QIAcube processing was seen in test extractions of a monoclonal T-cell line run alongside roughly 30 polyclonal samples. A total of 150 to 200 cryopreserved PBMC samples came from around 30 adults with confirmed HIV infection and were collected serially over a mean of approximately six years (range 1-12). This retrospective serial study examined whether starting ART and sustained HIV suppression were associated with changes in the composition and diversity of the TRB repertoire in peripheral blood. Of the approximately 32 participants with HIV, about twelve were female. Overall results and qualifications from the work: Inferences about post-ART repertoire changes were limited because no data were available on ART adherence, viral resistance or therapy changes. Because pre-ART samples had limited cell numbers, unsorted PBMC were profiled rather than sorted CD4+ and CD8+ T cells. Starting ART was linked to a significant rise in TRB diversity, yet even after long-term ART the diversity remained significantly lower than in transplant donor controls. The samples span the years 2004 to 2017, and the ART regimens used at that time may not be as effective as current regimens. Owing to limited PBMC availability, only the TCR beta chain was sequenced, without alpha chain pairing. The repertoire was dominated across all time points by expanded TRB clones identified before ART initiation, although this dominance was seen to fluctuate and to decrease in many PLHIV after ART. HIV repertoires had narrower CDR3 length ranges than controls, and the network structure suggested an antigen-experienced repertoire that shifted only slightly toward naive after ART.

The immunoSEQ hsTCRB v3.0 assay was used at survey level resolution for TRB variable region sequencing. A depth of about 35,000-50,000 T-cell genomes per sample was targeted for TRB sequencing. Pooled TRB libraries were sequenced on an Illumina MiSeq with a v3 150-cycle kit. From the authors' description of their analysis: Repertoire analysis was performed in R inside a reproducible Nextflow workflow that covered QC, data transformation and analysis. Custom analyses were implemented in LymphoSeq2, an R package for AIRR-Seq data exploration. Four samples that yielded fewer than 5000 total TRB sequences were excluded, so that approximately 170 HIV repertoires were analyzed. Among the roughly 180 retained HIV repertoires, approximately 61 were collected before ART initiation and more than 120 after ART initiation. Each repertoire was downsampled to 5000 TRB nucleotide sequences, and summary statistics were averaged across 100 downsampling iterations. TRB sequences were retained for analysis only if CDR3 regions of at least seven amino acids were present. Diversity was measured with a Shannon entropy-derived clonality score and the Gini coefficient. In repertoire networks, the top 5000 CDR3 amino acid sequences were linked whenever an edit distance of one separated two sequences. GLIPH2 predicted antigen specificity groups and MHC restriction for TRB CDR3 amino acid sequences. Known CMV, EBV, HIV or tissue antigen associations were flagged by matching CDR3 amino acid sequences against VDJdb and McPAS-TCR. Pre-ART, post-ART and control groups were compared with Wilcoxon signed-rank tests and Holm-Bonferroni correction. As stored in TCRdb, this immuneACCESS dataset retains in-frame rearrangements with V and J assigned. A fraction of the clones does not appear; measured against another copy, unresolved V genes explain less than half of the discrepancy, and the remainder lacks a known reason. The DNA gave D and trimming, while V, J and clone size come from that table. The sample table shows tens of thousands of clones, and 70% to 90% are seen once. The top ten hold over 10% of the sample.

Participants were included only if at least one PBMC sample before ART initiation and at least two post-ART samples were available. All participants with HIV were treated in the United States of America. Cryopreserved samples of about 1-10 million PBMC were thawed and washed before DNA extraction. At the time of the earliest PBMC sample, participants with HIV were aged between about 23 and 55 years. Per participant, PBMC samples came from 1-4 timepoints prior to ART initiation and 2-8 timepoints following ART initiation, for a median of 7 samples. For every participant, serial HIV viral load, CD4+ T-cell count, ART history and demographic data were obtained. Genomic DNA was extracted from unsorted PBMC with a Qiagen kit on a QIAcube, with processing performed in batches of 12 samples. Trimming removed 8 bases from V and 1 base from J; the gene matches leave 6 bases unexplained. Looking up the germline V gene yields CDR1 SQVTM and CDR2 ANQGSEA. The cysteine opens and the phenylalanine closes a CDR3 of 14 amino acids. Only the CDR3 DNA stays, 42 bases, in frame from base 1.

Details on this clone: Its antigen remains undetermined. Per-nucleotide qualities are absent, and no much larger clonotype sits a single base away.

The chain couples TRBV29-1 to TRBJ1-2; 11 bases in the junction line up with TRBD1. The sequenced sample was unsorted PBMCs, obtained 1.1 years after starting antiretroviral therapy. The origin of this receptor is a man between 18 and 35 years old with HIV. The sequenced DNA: TGCAGCACAGGACAGGGGGCTTATAACTATGGCTACACCTTC. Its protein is CSTGQGAYNYGYTF.